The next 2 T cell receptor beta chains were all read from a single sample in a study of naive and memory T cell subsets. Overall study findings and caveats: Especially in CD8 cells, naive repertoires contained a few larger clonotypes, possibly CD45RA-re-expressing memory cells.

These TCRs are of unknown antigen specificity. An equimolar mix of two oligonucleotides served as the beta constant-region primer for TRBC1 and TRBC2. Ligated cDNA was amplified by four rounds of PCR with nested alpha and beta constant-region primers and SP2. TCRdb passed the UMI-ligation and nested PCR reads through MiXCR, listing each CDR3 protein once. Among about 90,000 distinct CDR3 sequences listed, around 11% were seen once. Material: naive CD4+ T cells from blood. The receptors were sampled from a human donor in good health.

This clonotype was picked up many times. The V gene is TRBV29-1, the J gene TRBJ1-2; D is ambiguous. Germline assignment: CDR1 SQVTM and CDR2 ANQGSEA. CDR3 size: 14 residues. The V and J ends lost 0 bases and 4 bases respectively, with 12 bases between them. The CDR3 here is CSVEDTGRLYGYTF. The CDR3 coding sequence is TGCAGCGTTGAAGATACCGGCAGACTCTATGGCTACACCTTC.

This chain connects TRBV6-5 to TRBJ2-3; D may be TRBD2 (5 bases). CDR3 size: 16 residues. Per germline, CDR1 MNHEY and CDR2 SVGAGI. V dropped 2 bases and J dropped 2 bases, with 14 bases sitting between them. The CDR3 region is CASSYGWGVPTDTQYF. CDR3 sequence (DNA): TGTGCCAGCAGTTACGGTTGGGGAGTACCCACAGATACGCAGTATTTT.